This is a list of T cell receptor beta chains from one sample in a study of blood T cells in healthy people across ages. TCRdb processed the 5' RACE reads anew with MiXCR; each CDR3 protein has one entry. Of about 1.1 million distinct CDR3 sequences listed, under 40% are singletons. Sequences were obtained from blood. The origin of the receptors is a man aged 18 to 30 in good health. CDR3s include the opening cysteine and the closing phenylalanine or tryptophan. The order of the fields is V gene, clone size, J gene, D gene, CDR3 DNA, CDR3 protein. A D gene is named only where the DNA matches it firmly. Size is stated for part of the rows, as once, few or many counts, or as a class when the clone is expanded.

>TRBV6-5|few|TRBJ2-1|.
TGTGCCAGCGCAAGGGTGATGAGCAATGAGCAGTTCTTC
CASARVMSNEQFF
>TRBV7-2|few|TRBJ2-4|.
TGTGCCAGCAGCTTAGGGGGATTCAACATTCAGTACTTC
CASSLGGFNIQYF
>TRBV2|.|TRBJ2-5|.
TGTGCCAGCAGTGAAGAGGGCGGGGAAGAGACCCAGTACTTC
CASSEEGGEETQYF
>TRBV29-1|few|TRBJ2-3|TRBD2
TGCAGCGCCAAAGCGGGACTAGCGAGTGATACGCAGTATTTT
CSAKAGLASDTQYF
>TRBV11-2|.|TRBJ2-3|.
TGTGCCAGCAGCTTATCTTGGAGTATAGGCACAGATACGCAGTATTTT
CASSLSWSIGTDTQYF
>TRBV9|.|TRBJ2-6|.
TGTGCCAGCAGCGTAGAACTCTCTGGGGCCAACGTCCTGACTTTC
CASSVELSGANVLTF
>TRBV7-2|.|TRBJ1-2|.
TGTGCCAGCAGCTTAGGCTCCCTGTCGGGGGACTATGGCTACACCTTC
CASSLGSLSGDYGYTF
>TRBV7-9|.|TRBJ1-4|TRBD1
TGTGCCAGCAGCCTGACGACAGGGTCGAGTGAAAAACTGTTTTTT
CASSLTTGSSEKLFF
>TRBV4-2|.|TRBJ1-1|.
TGTGCCAGCAGCCAAGGATCTGGAGGAATTCAGAACACTGAAGCTTTCTTT
CASSQGSGGIQNTEAFF
>TRBV7-2|.|TRBJ1-1|.
TGTGCCAGCAGCTTAGTTGGCGCAGAAAGGATGAACACTGAAGCTTTCTTT
CASSLVGAERMNTEAFF
>TRBV29-1|.|TRBJ2-7|.
TGCAGCGTGGAAGCTACCGGGACAGCGGGCTACGAGCAGTACTTC
CSVEATGTAGYEQYF
>TRBV5-1|few|TRBJ1-2|.
TGCGCCAGCAGCCGTGTGACAGCGACGTCTAACTATGGCTACACCTTC
CASSRVTATSNYGYTF
>TRBV4-3|many|TRBJ2-3|TRBD1
TGCGCCAGCAGCCAAGTGGGAGACAGGGCAGATACGCAGTATTTT
CASSQVGDRADTQYF
>TRBV6-2/TRBV6-3|.|TRBJ2-3|.
TGTGCCAGCAGTTATCGCACCTCGCAGTATTTT
CASSYRTSQYF